The 9 T cell receptor beta chains below were found in one sample sequenced in a study of blood T cell repertoires in COVID-19. This table comes from immunoSEQ multiplex PCR, and its TCRdb copy is limited to in-frame clones, with some not included. The sample records about 210,000 clones, around 91% being singletons. Input material: peripheral blood. These receptors came from a middle-aged woman with acute or convalescent COVID-19.

This chain joins TRBV30 and TRBJ1-6; no definite D call. Trimming took off 3 bases at V and 6 bases at J, with 9 bases between the two ends. The CDR3 contains 13 residues. CDR1 and CDR2 (germline): GTSNPN, SVGIG (reference sequence). The CDR3 loop is CAWRRALNSPLHF. CDR3 bases: TGTGCCTGGAGGAGGGCCCTTAATTCACCCCTCCACTTT.

The CDR3 is CASSYRRPNGSPLHF. For the CDR3, the DNA is TGTGCCAGCAGTTACAGGAGGCCTAACGGTTCACCCCTCCACTTT. V usage is TRBV6-5 and J usage is TRBJ1-6; D not certain. This CDR3 comprises 15 residues. Between the trimmed V and J ends, which lost 2 bases and 9 bases, there was a span of 14 bases. Per the germline V gene, CDR1 is MNHEY and CDR2 is SVGAGI.

V usage is TRBV11-3 and J usage is TRBJ2-1; 14 bases agree with TRBD2. The junction had 5 bases not matched to a gene; V was cut back by 4 bases and J by 6 bases. CDR1 is SGHNT and CDR2 is YENEEA in the germline V gene. The CDR3 loop spans 16 amino acids. This CDR3 reads CASSSGTSGGLNEQFF. In nucleotides, the CDR3 is TGTGCCAGCAGCTCGGGGACTAGCGGGGGCCTCAATGAGCAGTTCTTC. The variable domain in full, completed from reference TRBV11-3 and TRBJ2-1, reads EAGVVQSPRYKIIEKKQPVAFWCNPISGHNTLYWYLQNLGQGPELLIRYENEEAVDDSQLPKDRFSAERLKGVDSTLKIQPAELGDSAVYLCASSSGTSGGLNEQFFGPGTRLTVL.

This sequence joins TRBV24-1 and TRBJ2-5; 7 bases are a match to TRBD2. Germline-derived CDR1 and CDR2 are KGHDR and SFDVKD. This CDR3 spans 14 amino acids. J lost 5 bases, V lost 2 bases, and 4 bases had no gene match. CDR3 DNA sequence: TGTGCCACCAGTGATTCAGCGGGGTTGGAGACCCAGTACTTC. The encoded protein is CATSDSAGLETQYF.

This chain joins TRBV5-1 and TRBJ2-5; 8 bases map to TRBD2. This CDR3 has 15 residues. In germline, CDR1 is SGHRS, CDR2 YFSETQ. V shed 4 bases, J shed 6 bases, and the junction held 11 bases outside the gene matches. For the CDR3, the DNA is TGCGCCAGCAGCCCCGACCCGGGTAGCGGGAAGACCCAGTACTTC. It codes for CASSPDPGSGKTQYF.

The chain has TRBV6-5 and TRBJ1-1; maybe TRBD1 (5 bases). Between the trimmed V and J ends, which lost 7 bases and 3 bases, there was a span of 15 bases. The CDR3 length is 14 residues. Germline-derived CDR1 and CDR2 are MNHEY and SVGAGI. DNA of the CDR3: TGTGCCAGCATGGGATGGCAGGGTGACACTGAAGCTTTCTTT. Protein sequence: CASMGWQGDTEAFF.

The V gene is TRBV24-1, the J gene TRBJ1-3; D gene uncertain. V was trimmed by 4 bases and J by 0 bases, leaving 3 bases between them. Germline CDR1 is KGHDR and CDR2 is SFDVKD. This CDR3 spans 13 amino acids. CDR3 protein: CATSESSGNTIYF. The CDR3 nucleotides read TGTGCCACCAGTGAGAGCTCTGGAAACACCATATATTTT.

The genes are TRBV10-3 and TRBJ2-5; 9 bases align to TRBD2. J gave up 4 bases and V 5 bases, and 5 bases lay outside the gene matches. CDR3 length: 14 residues. Germline CDR1 and CDR2: ENHRY and SYGVKD. CDR3 DNA: TGTGCCATCAGTAGTAGCGGGGGCGGAGAGACCCAGTACTTC. This translates into CAISSSGGGETQYF.

The V gene is TRBV6-4, the J gene TRBJ1-2, with 11 positions matching TRBD1. Germline loops: CDR1 MRHNA, CDR2 SNTAGT. The junction had 11 bases not matched to a gene; V was cut back by 4 bases and J by 4 bases. The CDR3 loop spans 17 amino acids. CDR3 sequence reads: CASSGDRDRGRGYGYTF. CDR3 DNA sequence: TGTGCCAGCAGTGGGGACCGGGACAGGGGGAGGGGCTATGGCTACACCTTC.